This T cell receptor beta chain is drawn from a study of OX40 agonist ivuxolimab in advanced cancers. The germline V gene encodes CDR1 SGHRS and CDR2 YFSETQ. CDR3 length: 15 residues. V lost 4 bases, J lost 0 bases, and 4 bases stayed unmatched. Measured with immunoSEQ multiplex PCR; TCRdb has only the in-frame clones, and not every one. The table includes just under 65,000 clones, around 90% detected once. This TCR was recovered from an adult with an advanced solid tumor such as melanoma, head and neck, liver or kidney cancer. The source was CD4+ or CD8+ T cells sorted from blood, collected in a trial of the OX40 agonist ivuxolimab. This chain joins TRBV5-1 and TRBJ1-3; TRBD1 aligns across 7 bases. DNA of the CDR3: TGCGCCAGCAGCGTAACAGGGGTCTCTGGAAACACCATATATTTT. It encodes CASSVTGVSGNTIYF. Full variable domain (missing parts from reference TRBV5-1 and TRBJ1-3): KAGVTQTPRYLIKTRGQQVTLSCSPISGHRSVSWYQQTPGQGLQFLFEYFSETQRNKGNFPGRFSGRQFSNSRSEMNVSTLELGDSALYLCASSVTGVSGNTIYFGEGSWLTVV.